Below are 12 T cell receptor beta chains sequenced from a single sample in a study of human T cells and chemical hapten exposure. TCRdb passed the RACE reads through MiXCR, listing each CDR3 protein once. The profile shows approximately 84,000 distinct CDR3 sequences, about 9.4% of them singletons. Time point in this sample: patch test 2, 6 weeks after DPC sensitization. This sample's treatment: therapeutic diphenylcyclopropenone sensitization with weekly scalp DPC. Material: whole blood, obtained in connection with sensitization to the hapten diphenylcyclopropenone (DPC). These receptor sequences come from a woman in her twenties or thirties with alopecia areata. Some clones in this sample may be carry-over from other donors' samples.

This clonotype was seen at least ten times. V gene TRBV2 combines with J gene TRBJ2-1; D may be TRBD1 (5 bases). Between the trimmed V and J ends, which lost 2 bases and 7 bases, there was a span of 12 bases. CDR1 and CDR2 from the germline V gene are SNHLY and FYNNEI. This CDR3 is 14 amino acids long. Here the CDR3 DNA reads TGTGCCAGCAGTGAAAGACAGATGAGGAATGAGCAGTTCTTC. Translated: CASSERQMRNEQFF. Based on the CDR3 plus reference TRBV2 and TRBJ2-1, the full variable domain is EPEVTQTPSHQVTQMGQEVILRCVPISNHLYFYWYRQILGQKVEFLVSFYNNEISEKSEIFDDQFSVERPDGSNFTLKIRSTKLEDSAMYFCASSERQMRNEQFFGPGTRLTVL.

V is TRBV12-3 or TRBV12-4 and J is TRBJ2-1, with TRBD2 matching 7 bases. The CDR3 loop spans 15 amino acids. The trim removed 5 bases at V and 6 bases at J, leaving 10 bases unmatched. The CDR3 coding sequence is TGTGCCAGCAGTCCTTCAGGCGGGAGAGCCAATGAGCAGTTCTTC. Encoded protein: CASSPSGGRANEQFF.

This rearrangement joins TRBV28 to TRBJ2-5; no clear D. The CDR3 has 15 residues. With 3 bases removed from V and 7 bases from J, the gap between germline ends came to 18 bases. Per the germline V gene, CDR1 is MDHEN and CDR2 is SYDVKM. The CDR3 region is CASSLGGQDIGTQYF. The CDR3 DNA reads TGTGCCAGCAGTTTGGGTGGGCAGGATATCGGGACCCAGTACTTC.

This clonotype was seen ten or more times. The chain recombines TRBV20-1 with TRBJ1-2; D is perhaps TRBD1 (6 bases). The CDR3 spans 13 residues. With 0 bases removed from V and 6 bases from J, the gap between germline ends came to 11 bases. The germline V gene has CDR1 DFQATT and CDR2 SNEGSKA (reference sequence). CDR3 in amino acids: CSARDDRNDGYTF. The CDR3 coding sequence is TGCAGTGCTAGAGATGACAGGAATGATGGCTACACCTTC.

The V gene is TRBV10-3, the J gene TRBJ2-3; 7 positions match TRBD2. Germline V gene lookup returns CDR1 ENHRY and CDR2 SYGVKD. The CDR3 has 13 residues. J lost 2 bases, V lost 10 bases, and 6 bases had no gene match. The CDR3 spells CATGRGTTDTQYF. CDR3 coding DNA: TGTGCCACCGGGCGGGGGACCACAGATACGCAGTATTTT.

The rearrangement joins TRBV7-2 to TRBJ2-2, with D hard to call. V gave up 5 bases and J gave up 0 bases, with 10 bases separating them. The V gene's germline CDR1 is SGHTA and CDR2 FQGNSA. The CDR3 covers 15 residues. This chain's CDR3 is CASSPMGSNTGELFF. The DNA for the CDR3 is TGTGCCAGCAGCCCTATGGGTTCGAACACCGGGGAGCTGTTTTTT.

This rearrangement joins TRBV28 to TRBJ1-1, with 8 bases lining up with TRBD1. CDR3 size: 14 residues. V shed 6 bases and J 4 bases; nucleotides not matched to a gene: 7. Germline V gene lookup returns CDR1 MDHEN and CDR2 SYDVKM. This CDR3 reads CASSRTGSATEAFF. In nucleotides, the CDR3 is TGTGCCAGCAGCCGGACAGGGTCGGCCACTGAAGCTTTCTTT. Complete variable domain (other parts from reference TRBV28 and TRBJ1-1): DVKVTQSSRYLVKRTGEKVFLECVQDMDHENMFWYRQDPGLGLRLIYFSYDVKMKEKGDIPEGYSVSREKKERFSLILESASTNQTSMYLCASSRTGSATEAFFGQGTRLTVV.

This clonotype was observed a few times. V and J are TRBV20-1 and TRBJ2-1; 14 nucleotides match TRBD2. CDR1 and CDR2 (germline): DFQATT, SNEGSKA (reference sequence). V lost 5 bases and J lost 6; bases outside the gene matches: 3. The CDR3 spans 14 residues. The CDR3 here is CSAGTSGRRNEQFF. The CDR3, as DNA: TGCAGTGCTGGGACTAGCGGGAGACGCAATGAGCAGTTCTTC.

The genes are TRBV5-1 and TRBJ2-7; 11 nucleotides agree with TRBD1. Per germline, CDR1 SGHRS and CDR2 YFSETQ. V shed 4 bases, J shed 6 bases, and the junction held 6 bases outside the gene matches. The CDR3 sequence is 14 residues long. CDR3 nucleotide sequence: TGCGCCAGCAGCGCGGACAGGGGGCGAGGCGAGCAGTACTTC. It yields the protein CASSADRGRGEQYF.

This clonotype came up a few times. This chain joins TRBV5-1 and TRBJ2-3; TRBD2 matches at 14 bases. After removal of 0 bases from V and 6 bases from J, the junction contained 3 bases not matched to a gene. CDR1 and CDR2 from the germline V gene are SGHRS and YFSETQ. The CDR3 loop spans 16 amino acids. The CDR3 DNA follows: TGCGCCAGCAGCTTGGGACTAGCGGGAGGGCCCGATACGCAGTATTTT. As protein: CASSLGLAGGPDTQYF.

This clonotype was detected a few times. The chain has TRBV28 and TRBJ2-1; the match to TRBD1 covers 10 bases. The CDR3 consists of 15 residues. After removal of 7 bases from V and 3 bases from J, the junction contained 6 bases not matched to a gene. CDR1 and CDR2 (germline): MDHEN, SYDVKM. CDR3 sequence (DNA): TGTGCCAGCACCCAGCGGACAGGGGGCTACAATGAGCAGTTCTTC. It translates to CASTQRTGGYNEQFF. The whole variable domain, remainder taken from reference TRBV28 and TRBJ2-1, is DVKVTQSSRYLVKRTGEKVFLECVQDMDHENMFWYRQDPGLGLRLIYFSYDVKMKEKGDIPEGYSVSREKKERFSLILESASTNQTSMYLCASTQRTGGYNEQFFGPGTRLTVL.

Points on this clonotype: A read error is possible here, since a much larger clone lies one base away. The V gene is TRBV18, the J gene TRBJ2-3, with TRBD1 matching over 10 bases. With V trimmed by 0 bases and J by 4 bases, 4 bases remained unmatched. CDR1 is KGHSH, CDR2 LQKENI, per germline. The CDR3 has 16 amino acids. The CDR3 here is CASSPPGTGDADTQYF. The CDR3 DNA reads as TGTGCCAGCTCACCACCCGGGACAGGGGACGCAGATACGCAGTATTTT. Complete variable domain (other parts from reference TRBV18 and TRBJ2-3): NAGVMQNPRHLVRRRGQEARLRCSPMKGHSHVYWYRQLPEEGLKFMVYLQKENIIDESGMPKERFSAEFPKEGPSILRIQQVVRGDSAAYFCASSPPGTGDADTQYFGPGTRLTVL.